This TCR beta chain was observed in a study of blood T cells in healthy people across ages (dated by TCRdb to between 2014 and 2017). Context from the whole study: In model experiments, template switching captured roughly one uniquely barcoded TCR beta cDNA molecule for every two T cells. The study analyzed two additional independent replicas of 1 million unique cDNA reads from the same blood draw for two donors, one aged 18 to 30 and one aged 80 or older. To avoid experimental bias, donors of different ages were randomly spread across the sequencing lanes. Donors were grouped into four age groups: young (average roughly 16 years), middle-aged (over 35), aged (around 60) and long-lived (82). Using deep sequencing normalized with unique cDNA molecular identifiers, the study measured how TCR beta repertoire diversity changes with age. General findings and caveats noted by the study authors: Because profiling used bulk unsorted PBMCs, naive and antigen-experienced compartments could not be compared conclusively. Observed TCR beta diversity correlated strongly with the percentage of naive T cells measured by flow cytometry. The CMV infection status of donors was not known, potentially confounding age-related changes in expanded clonotypes. Observed TCR beta diversity per million T cells fell roughly linearly with age, and a significant reduction was already apparent by age about 38. Estimates of total diversity based on one million sequenced T cells were regarded as lower bounds and as underestimates. The long-lived group showed more naive CD4+ T cells, fewer expanded clones and increased TCR diversity than the aged group, suggesting age selection.

The library came from 5' RACE. Instrument used: Illumina HiSeq 2500. A second PCR of roughly 6 to 12 cycles was performed with a sample-barcoded 5' primer and a J-beta primer mix. A template-switch 5' adaptor carrying 12 random nucleotides introduced a unique molecular identifier onto each TCR beta cDNA molecule. At least 2.5 million CDR3-containing paired-end reads were obtained from each sample. First-strand cDNA synthesis was performed from all RNA using the Mint cDNA synthesis kit, with priming by a TRBC-specific oligonucleotide. Following uracil-DNA glycosylase treatment, all cDNA underwent a first 18-cycle PCR with the universal primers M1SS and BC2_uni_R. In the original analysis: Each sample was normalized by randomly selecting 1 million high-quality reads, each carrying a distinct molecular identifier. Instead of being binned into consensus sequences, reads with shared molecular identifiers were discarded. MiTCR, run with a Q25 quality threshold and the strictest error-elimination algorithm, handled CDR3 identification, clonotype clustering and error correction. A nonparametric unseen species model with Euler transformation was used to estimate lower-bound total TCR beta diversity. Through fastp at Q25 and MiXCR, TCRdb rebuilt clones from the public reads, retaining in-frame beta chains. Rows are combined by CDR3 protein, so each entry shows the most common genes and DNA. TCRdb assigned the V and J calls; the authors' analysis was not used. The sample includes around 1,500,000 distinct CDR3 sequences, with roughly 45% observed a single time. The top ten clonotypes cover roughly 7.9% of the sample.

The 40 or so donors, aged 6 to 90 years, were systemically healthy Caucasian individuals from Russia. Each donor gave 8.5 to 10 milliliters of peripheral blood, collected into EDTA-treated Vacutainer tubes. Ficoll-Paque density-gradient centrifugation was used to isolate PBMCs, with at least 6.5 million per sample. Total RNA was extracted from PBMCs with Trizol reagent, with at least 5 micrograms obtained per sample. Naive CD45RAhigh/CD27high T cell percentages were measured by flow cytometry on a PBMC aliquot from every donor. The CDR3 spans 13 residues, from the cysteine through the phenylalanine. Here the CDR3 DNA is all that survives: 39 bases in frame from base 1. The germline V gene specifies SQVTM as CDR1 and ANQGSEA as CDR2. V is cut back by 1 base and J by 8 bases, with 4 bases in the junction unmatched. On this clonotype: Its antigen is still unknown. Base qualities were left out, and no much larger clone turns up one base away.

The TCR sequence derives from a young woman in good health. Sequencing was performed on blood. The receptor chain draws on TRBV29-1 and TRBJ2-1, with 8 bases matching TRBD2. The CDR3 protein is CSVEAGGGDEQFF. The sequence in DNA is TGCAGCGTTGAAGCGGGAGGGGGGGATGAGCAGTTCTTC.